The 16 T cell receptor beta chains given below trace back to one sample, sequenced in a study of control samples from healthy donors and cancer patients. Using immunoSEQ multiplex PCR, the repertoire was profiled, and TCRdb retains in-frame clones only, with some absent. The table shows about 150,000 clones, with 90% to 95% occurring only once. Material: blood. The receptors derive from a man aged 18-30 years in good health.

The V gene is TRBV21-1, the J gene TRBJ1-2. TRBV21-1 is a documented pseudogene. The CDR3 runs to 14 residues. The DNA of the CDR3 is TGTGCCAGCAGCAAATTAGGAGAGCACTATGGCTACACCTTC. Its protein product is CASSKLGEHYGYTF.

The chain uses TRBV7-9 and TRBJ2-1; D call uncertain. Germline loops: CDR1 SEHNR, CDR2 FQNEAQ (reference sequence). V was clipped by 3 bases and J by 9 bases, with 6 bases between them. CDR3 length: 11 residues. CDR3 DNA: TGTGCCAGCAGCTTCCGCAGTGAGCAGTTCTTC. Translation gives CASSFRSEQFF.

CDR3 in amino acids: CASSYHLARETQYF. The CDR3 DNA is TGTGCCAGCAGTTACCATCTAGCAAGGGAGACCCAGTACTTC. V is TRBV6-2 or TRBV6-3 and J is TRBJ2-5, with D possibly TRBD2 on 5 matching bases. CDR3 length equals 14 residues. CDR1 is MNHEY and CDR2 is SVGEGT in the germline V gene. V was trimmed by 2 bases and J by 5 bases, leaving 12 bases between them.

The chain couples TRBV3-1 (or the pseudogene TRBV3-2) to TRBJ2-2; D not certain. V lost 1 base and J 1 base, leaving 4 bases between the germline ends. CDR1 is LGHDT and CDR2 is YNNKEL in the germline V gene (reference sequence). This CDR3 is built from 14 residues. CDR3: CASSQGRNTGELFF. In DNA, the CDR3 is TGTGCCAGCAGCCAAGGGCGGAACACCGGGGAGCTGTTTTTT.

In this sample, this clone is medium-sized. V and J are TRBV18 and TRBJ1-4; 9 bases are shared with TRBD1. After removal of 3 bases from V and 8 bases from J, the junction contained 13 bases not matched to a gene. This CDR3 has 17 residues. CDR1 is KGHSH and CDR2 is LQKENI in the germline V gene. CDR3 protein: CASSPSPLPGQGEKLFF. For the CDR3, the DNA is TGTGCCAGCTCACCGAGTCCACTACCGGGACAGGGCGAAAAACTGTTTTTT.

The V and J genes are TRBV5-1 and TRBJ2-5; D tentatively reads TRBD1 or TRBD2 (5 bases each). The CDR3 is made up of 21 amino acids. The germline gives CDR1 SGHRS, CDR2 YFSETQ. V was trimmed by 4 bases and J by 1 base, leaving 32 bases between them. CDR3 coding DNA: TGCGCCAGCAGCGCCCGGGACCCAGGAGGTTCTAGTCGGGTTTCCCAAGAGACCCAGTACTTC. Its translation is CASSARDPGGSSRVSQETQYF. Combining the CDR3 with reference TRBV5-1 and TRBJ2-5 gives the whole variable domain KAGVTQTPRYLIKTRGQQVTLSCSPISGHRSVSWYQQTPGQGLQFLFEYFSETQRNKGNFPGRFSGRQFSNSRSEMNVSTLELGDSALYLCASSARDPGGSSRVSQETQYFGPGTRLLVL.

CDR3 nucleotide sequence: TGTGCCAGCAGTTACGTTACGGGTTCTCAGCCCCAGCATTTT. Its protein product is CASSYVTGSQPQHF. This chain uses TRBV6-2 or TRBV6-3 with TRBJ1-5; D gene unclear. Trimming pared 2 bases from V and 6 bases from J, leaving 11 bases between. The CDR3 runs 14 residues. Germline V gene lookup returns CDR1 MNHEY and CDR2 SVGEGT.

The rearrangement links TRBV30 to TRBJ1-5; D might be TRBD1 (5 bases). The CDR3 spans 14 residues. Germline V gene sequence: CDR1 GTSNPN, CDR2 SVGIG (reference sequence). The V end was cut by 4 bases, the J end by 2 bases, with 12 bases between. The CDR3 DNA is TGTGCCTGGAAGCAGGGATCGGGCAATCAGCCCCAGCATTTT. Protein sequence: CAWKQGSGNQPQHF.

This chain connects TRBV6-6 to TRBJ1-1, with TRBD1 identical over 9 bases. V trimming: 5 bases; J trimming: 7 bases; junction bases outside the gene matches: 8. The CDR3 sequence is 14 residues long. Germline V gene sequence: CDR1 MNHNY, CDR2 SVGAGI (reference sequence). The CDR3 loop reads CASSPSTGGNEAFF. The CDR3 coding sequence is TGTGCCAGCAGTCCCTCGACAGGGGGTAATGAAGCTTTCTTT.

The V and J genes are TRBV6-5 and TRBJ2-2; no clear D gene. V lost 0 bases, J lost 6 bases, and 5 bases lay in between. This CDR3 has 13 residues. Germline CDR1 and CDR2: MNHEY and SVGAGI. The CDR3 here is CASSYSNPGELFF. The CDR3 DNA reads TGTGCCAGCAGTTACTCGAATCCCGGGGAGCTGTTTTTT.

The chain links TRBV19 to TRBJ1-6; unclear D gene. Germline-derived CDR1 and CDR2 are LNHDA and SQIVND (reference sequence). Trimming removed 5 bases at V and 6 bases at J, with 5 bases between. The length of the CDR3 is 12 residues. CDR3 sequence reads: CASSELNSPLHF. The CDR3 DNA is TGTGCCAGTAGTGAGCTTAATTCACCCCTCCACTTT.

As to this clone: This CDR3 is also generated by other DNA sequences in the sample. This chain joins TRBV9 and TRBJ2-1; D gene ambiguous. The V gene's germline CDR1 is SGDLS and CDR2 YYNGEE. The CDR3 runs 11 residues. V lost 0 bases and J 9 bases, leaving 4 bases between the germline ends. In nucleotides, the CDR3 is TGTGCCAGCAGCGTAGGCGGTGAGCAGTTCTTC. This encodes CASSVGGEQFF.

The J gene is TRBJ1-2, the V gene TRBV5-1, with a possible D match to TRBD1 (5 bases). Germline CDR1 reads SGHRS; CDR2 reads YFSETQ. V shed 0 bases and J shed 1 base, with 13 bases lying between them. The CDR3 spans 16 residues. CDR3 nucleotides: TGCGCCAGCAGCTTGGCTTTGGGGACCCTTAACTATGGCTACACCTTC. As protein: CASSLALGTLNYGYTF. Full variable domain (remainder filled in from reference TRBV5-1 and TRBJ1-2): KAGVTQTPRYLIKTRGQQVTLSCSPISGHRSVSWYQQTPGQGLQFLFEYFSETQRNKGNFPGRFSGRQFSNSRSEMNVSTLELGDSALYLCASSLALGTLNYGYTFGSGTRLTVV.

The V gene is TRBV28, the J gene TRBJ1-2; D is undetermined. From germline, CDR1 is MDHEN and CDR2 SYDVKM. Deletions cut 10 bases from V and 7 bases from J, with 10 bases between. There are 10 residues in the CDR3. CDR3 DNA: TGTGCCATTTTGGGAGGTGGCTACACCTTC. Its translation: CAILGGGYTF.

The chain is built from TRBV7-9 and TRBJ2-7; a possible D gene is TRBD1 (7 bases). Looked up from germline, CDR1 is SEHNR and CDR2 is FQNEAQ (reference sequence). CDR3 length equals 15 residues. Trimming stripped 4 bases from V and 3 bases from J, with 16 bases between. This CDR3 reads CASSSLAGQYYEQYF. Written as DNA, the CDR3 is TGTGCCAGCAGCTCCCTGGCGGGACAGTACTACGAGCAGTACTTC.

The chain uses TRBV7-6 and TRBJ1-5; D remains unclear. The CDR3 totals 15 residues. From germline, CDR1 is SGHVS and CDR2 FNYEAQ. Trimming cost V 1 base and J 2 bases, with 9 bases left between them. The CDR3 is CASSLGRDGNQPQHF. CDR3 DNA sequence: TGTGCCAGCAGCTTAGGGCGAGACGGCAATCAGCCCCAGCATTTT.